The source of this T cell receptor beta chain is a study of control samples from healthy donors and cancer patients. Regarding this clone: The identical CDR3 is also encoded by other nucleotide sequences in the sample.

The germline V gene has CDR1 KGHSH and CDR2 LQKENI. The CDR3 is 15 residues long. Trimming left V 3 bases short and J 1 base short, with 9 bases between. Sequencing was performed with immunoSEQ multiplex PCR; in TCRdb, only in-frame clones are kept and a portion is missing. Found here are 100,000 to 150,000 clones, 91% of them singletons; the top ten hold less than 9.5%. The rearrangement joins TRBV18 to TRBJ2-2; D unclear. Material for sequencing was blood. The sequence derives from a woman aged 18-29 years in good health. The CDR3: CASSPGQMNTGELFF. Here the CDR3 DNA reads TGTGCCAGCTCACCTGGGCAGATGAACACCGGGGAGCTGTTTTTT.